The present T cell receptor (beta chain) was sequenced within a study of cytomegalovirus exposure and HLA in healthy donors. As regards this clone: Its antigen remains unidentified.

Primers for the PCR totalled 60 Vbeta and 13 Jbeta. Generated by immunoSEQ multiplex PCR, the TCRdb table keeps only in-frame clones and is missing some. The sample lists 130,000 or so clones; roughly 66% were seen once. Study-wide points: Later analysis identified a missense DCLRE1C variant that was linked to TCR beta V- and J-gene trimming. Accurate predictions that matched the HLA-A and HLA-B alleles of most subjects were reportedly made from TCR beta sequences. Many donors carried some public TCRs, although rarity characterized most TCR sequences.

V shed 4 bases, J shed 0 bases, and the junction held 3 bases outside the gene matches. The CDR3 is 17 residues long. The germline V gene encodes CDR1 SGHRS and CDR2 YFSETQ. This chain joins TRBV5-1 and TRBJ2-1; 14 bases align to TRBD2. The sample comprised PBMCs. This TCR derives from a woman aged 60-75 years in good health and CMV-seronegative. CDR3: CASSLGTSGSSYNEQFF. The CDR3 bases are TGCGCCAGCAGCCTCGGGACTAGCGGGAGCTCCTACAATGAGCAGTTCTTC. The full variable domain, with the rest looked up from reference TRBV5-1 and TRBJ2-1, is KAGVTQTPRYLIKTRGQQVTLSCSPISGHRSVSWYQQTPGQGLQFLFEYFSETQRNKGNFPGRFSGRQFSNSRSEMNVSTLELGDSALYLCASSLGTSGSSYNEQFFGPGTRLTVL.